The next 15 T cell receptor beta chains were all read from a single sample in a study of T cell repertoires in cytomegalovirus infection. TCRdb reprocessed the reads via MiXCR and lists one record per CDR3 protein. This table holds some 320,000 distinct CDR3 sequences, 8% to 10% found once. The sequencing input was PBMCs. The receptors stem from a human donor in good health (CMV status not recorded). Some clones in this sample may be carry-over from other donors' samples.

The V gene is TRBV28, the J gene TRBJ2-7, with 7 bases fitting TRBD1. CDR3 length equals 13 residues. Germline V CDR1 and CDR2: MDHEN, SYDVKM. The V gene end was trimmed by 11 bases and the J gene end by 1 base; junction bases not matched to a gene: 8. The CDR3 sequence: CASRGGTSYEQYF. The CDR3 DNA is TGTGCCTCGCGAGGGGGCACATCCTACGAGCAGTACTTC.

CDR3 DNA: TGCGCCAGCAGCCAAGAATCTGGCAGTTCTGAGCAGTTCTTC. The encoded protein is CASSQESGSSEQFF. V and J are TRBV4-3 and TRBJ2-1; D unclear. V was clipped by 0 bases and J by 9 bases, with 12 bases between them. CDR3 length: 14 residues. Germline V CDR1 and CDR2: LGHNA, YSLEER.

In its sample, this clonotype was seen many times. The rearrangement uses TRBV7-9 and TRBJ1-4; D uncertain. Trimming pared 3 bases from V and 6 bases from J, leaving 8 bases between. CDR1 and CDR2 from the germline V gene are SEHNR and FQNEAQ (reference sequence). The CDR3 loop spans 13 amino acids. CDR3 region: CASSFQTDEKLFF. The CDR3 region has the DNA TGTGCCAGCAGCTTTCAAACAGATGAAAAACTGTTTTTT.

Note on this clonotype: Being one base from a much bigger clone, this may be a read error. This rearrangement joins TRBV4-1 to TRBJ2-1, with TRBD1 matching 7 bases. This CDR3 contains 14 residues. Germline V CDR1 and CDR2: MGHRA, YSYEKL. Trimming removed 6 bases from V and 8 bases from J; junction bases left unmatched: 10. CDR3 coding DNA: TGCGCCAGCAGGGACGACAGGGTTGGGGATGAGCAGTTCTTC. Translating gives CASRDDRVGDEQFF.

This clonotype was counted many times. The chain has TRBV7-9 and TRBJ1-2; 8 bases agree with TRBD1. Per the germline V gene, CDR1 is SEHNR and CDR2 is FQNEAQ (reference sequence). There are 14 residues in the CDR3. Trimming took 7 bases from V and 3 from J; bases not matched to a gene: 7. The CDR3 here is CASTSTGAYYGYTF. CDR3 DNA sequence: TGTGCCAGCACCTCGACAGGGGCATACTATGGCTACACCTTC.

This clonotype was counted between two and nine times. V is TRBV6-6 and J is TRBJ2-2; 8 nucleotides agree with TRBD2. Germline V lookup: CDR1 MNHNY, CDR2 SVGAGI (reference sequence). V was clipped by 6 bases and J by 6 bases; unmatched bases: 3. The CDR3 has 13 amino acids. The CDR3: CASSGSGAGELFF. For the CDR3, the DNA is TGTGCCAGCAGCGGTAGCGGGGCCGGGGAGCTGTTTTTT.

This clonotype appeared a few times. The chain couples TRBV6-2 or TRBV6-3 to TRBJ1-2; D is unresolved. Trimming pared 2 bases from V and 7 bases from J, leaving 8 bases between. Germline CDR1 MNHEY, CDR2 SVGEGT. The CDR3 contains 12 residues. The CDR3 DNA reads TGTGCCAGCAGTTACGGCCCCAGTGGCTACACCTTC. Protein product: CASSYGPSGYTF.

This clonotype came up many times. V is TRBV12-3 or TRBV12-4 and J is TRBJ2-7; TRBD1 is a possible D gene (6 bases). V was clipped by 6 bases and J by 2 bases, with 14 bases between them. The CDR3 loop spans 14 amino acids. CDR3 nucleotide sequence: TGTGCCAGCAGCAACCAGGGGCTACCCTACGAGCAGTACTTC. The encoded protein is CASSNQGLPYEQYF.

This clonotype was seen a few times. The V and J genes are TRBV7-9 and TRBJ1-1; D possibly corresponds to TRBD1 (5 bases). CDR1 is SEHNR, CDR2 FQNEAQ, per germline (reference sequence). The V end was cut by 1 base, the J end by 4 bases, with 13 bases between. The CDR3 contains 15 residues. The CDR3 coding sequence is TGTGCCAGCAGCTTAGATCAGGGAAGGGCCACTGAAGCTTTCTTT. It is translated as CASSLDQGRATEAFF.

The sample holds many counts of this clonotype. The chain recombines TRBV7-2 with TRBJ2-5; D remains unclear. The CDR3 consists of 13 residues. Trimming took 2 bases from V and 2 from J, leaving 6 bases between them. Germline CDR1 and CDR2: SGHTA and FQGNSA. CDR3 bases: TGTGCCAGCAGCTTACAGGCTCAAGAGACCCAGTACTTC. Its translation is CASSLQAQETQYF.

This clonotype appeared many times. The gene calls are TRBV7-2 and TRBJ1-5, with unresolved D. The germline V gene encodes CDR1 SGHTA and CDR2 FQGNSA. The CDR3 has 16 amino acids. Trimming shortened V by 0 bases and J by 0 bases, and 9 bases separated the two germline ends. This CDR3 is CASSLAAINSNQPQHF. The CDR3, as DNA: TGTGCCAGCAGCTTAGCGGCAATAAATAGCAATCAGCCCCAGCATTTT.

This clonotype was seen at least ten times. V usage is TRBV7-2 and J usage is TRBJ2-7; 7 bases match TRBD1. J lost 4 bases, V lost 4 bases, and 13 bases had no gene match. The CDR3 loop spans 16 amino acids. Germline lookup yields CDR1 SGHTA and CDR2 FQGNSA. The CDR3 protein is CASSSRQGLGLYEQYF. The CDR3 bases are TGTGCCAGCAGCTCCCGACAGGGCCTGGGATTGTACGAGCAGTACTTC.

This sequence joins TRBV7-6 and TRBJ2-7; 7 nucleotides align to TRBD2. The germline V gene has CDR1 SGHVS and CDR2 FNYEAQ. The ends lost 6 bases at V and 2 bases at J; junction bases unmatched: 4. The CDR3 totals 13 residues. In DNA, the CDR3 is TGTGCCAGCAGTCCCCGGGGGGCCTACGAGCAGTACTTC. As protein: CASSPRGAYEQYF.

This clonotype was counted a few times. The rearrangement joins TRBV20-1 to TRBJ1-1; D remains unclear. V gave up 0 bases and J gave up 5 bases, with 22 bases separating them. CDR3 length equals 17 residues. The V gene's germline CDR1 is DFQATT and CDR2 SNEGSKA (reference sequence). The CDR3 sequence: CSARDRWKQSEGTEAFF. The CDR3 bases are TGCAGTGCTAGAGATCGGTGGAAGCAGTCCGAGGGAACTGAAGCTTTCTTT.

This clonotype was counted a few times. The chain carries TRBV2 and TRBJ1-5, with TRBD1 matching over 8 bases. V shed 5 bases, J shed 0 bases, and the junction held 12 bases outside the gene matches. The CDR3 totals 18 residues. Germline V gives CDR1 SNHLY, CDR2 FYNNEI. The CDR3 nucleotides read TGTGCCAGCAGTCCTTGGAGGACAGGGCCCTATAGCAATCAGCCCCAGCATTTT. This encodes CASSPWRTGPYSNQPQHF.